This T cell receptor beta chain was recorded in a study of a mutant IDH1 vaccine in newly diagnosed glioma. About the research overall: The study gave patients eight vaccinations in weeks 1, 3, 5, 7, 11, 15, 19, 23. Patients arrived already treated with radiotherapy, temozolomide, or both, most having had both.

Time point reported: week 11, during vaccination. Doses of 300 ug of mutant IDH1 20-mer peptide were given with topical imiquimod. The study's findings and limits: The occurrence of vaccine-induced immune responses was seen in around 92% of patients.

Of note for this clone: Antigen unknown.

Profiling relied on immunoSEQ multiplex PCR, and the TCRdb table lists in-frame clones only, not all of them. The sample lists about 35,000 clones; 80% were seen once. This CDR3 is 15 amino acids long. V was trimmed by 6 bases and J by 5 bases, leaving 16 bases between them. Germline CDR1 is MNHEY and CDR2 is SVGAGI. Sequences were derived from peripheral blood mononuclear cells (PBMCs), sampled from a glioma patient whose treatment included an IDH1 peptide vaccine. V gene TRBV6-5 combines with J gene TRBJ2-2; D is possibly TRBD1 or TRBD2 (6 bases each). The TCR sequence derives from a woman in her 30s with glioma. Some clones in this sample may be carry-over from other donors' samples. CDR3 DNA: TGTGCCAGCAGGGGAGGACAGTCAAGGACCGGGGAGCTGTTTTTT. Encoded protein: CASRGGQSRTGELFF.